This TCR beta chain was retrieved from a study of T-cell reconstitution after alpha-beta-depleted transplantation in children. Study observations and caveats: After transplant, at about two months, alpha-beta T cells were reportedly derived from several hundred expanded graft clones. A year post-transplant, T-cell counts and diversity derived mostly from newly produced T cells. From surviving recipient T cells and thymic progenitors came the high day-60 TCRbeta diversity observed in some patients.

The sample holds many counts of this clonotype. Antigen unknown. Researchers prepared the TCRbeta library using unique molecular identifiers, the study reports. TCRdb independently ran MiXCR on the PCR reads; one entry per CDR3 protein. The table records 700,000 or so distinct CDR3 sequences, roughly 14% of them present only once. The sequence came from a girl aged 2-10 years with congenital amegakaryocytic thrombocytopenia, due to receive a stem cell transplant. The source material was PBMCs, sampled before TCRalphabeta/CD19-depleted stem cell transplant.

Written as DNA, the CDR3 is TGTGCTAGTGGTTTTCTCGGACAGGGGGCGAGCACTGAAGCTTTCTTT. It codes for CASGFLGQGASTEAFF. The chain links TRBV12-5 to TRBJ1-1, with 11 positions matching TRBD1. V dropped 3 bases and J dropped 4; count of bases not matched to a gene: 7. The length of the CDR3 is 16 residues. Germline assignment: CDR1 LGHNT and CDR2 FRNRAP.